The 11 T cell receptor beta chains in this list originate from one sample, sequenced in a study of regulatory T cells in long-lasting Graves disease (TCRdb year 2021). Library preparation used multiplex PCR. Sequenced on an Illumina HiSeq 4000. CDR3 regions were amplified by Arm-PCR with iRepertoire HTBI primers to construct TCR beta libraries. TCRdb reprocessed the public reads (quality trimming at Q25 with fastp, clone calling with MiXCR) and kept in-frame beta chains. Rows are combined by CDR3 protein, so each entry shows the most common genes and DNA. Present in this sample are about 350,000 distinct CDR3 sequences, about a sixth of which were seen just once. Of the sample, 25% to 30% falls within the top ten clones. In the paper's terms, the time point label means: newly diagnosed GD, antithyroid drugs for less than 3 months. For both TCR sequencing and RNA sequencing, RNA was extracted from PBMCs in TRIzol.

These same records also appear under a second study, on T cells in Graves' hyperthyroidism and ophthalmopathy.

The sequencing used peripheral blood mononuclear cells (PBMCs), collected at new diagnosis, from a patient treated with antithyroid drugs. The receptors shown here come from a man aged 35 to 55 with Graves disease. Donor details come from another sample of the same person, matched by shared clones.

This clonotype was counted ten times or more. The chain combines TRBV6-5 with TRBJ1-5; TRBD1 might be the D (6 bases). V was cut by 2 bases and J by 1 base, with 18 bases left in between. Germline CDR1 reads MNHEY; CDR2 reads SVGAGI. The CDR3 contains 18 residues. In DNA, the CDR3 is TGTGCCAGCAGTTACAATCTCAAACCGGGACACAGCAATCAGCCCCAGCATTTT. It encodes CASSYNLKPGHSNQPQHF.

This clonotype was observed at least ten times. The V gene is TRBV28, the J gene TRBJ2-7; D is unresolved. Germline loops: CDR1 MDHEN, CDR2 SYDVKM. The V end lost 5 bases, the J end lost 12 bases, and 17 bases lay between the germline ends. The length of the CDR3 is 12 residues. The CDR3 loop reads CASSPLETGGYF. CDR3 DNA sequence: TGTGCCAGCAGTCCCCTCGAGACCGGCGGGTACTTC.

In nucleotides, the CDR3 is TGTGCCAGCAGTGAAGCGCTGCCCTACGAGCAGTACTTC. It codes for CASSEALPYEQYF. This chain links TRBV6-1 with TRBJ2-7, with D unresolved. The CDR3 loop spans 13 amino acids. Trimming left V 0 bases short and J 2 bases short, with 5 bases between. In germline, CDR1 is MNHNS, CDR2 SASEGT.

J is TRBJ1-1 and V is TRBV12-3 or TRBV12-4; D ambiguous. The CDR3 is 16 amino acids. V lost 5 bases and J lost 5, with 21 bases in between. The CDR3, as DNA: TGTGCCAGCAGTACTAAGTGGGCCAGTTTTAGGACTGAAGCTTTCTTT. This translates into CASSTKWASFRTEAFF.

J is TRBJ1-1 and V is TRBV13; TRBD1 is a possible D gene (5 bases). This CDR3 has 13 residues. V lost 5 bases and J lost 8, with 15 bases in between. CDR1 is PRHDT and CDR2 is FYEKMQ in the germline V gene (reference sequence). CDR3 sequence reads: CASSVAGHAEAFF. Here the CDR3 DNA reads TGTGCCAGCAGCGTAGCGGGGCACGCCGAAGCTTTCTTT.

This clonotype showed up many times. This chain links TRBV18 with TRBJ2-2; possibly TRBD1 for D (6 bases). The V end lost 4 bases, the J end lost 2 bases, and 8 bases lay between the germline ends. The CDR3 sequence is 14 residues long. The germline V gene has CDR1 KGHSH and CDR2 LQKENI. This CDR3 is CASSRDTNTGELFF. The CDR3 nucleotides read TGTGCCAGCTCACGGGACACAAACACCGGGGAGCTGTTTTTT.

The chain uses TRBV12-3 or TRBV12-4 and TRBJ2-3; 11 bases map to TRBD2. The trim removed 6 bases at V and 4 bases at J, leaving 9 bases unmatched. The CDR3 is made up of 16 amino acids. The CDR3 reads CASSETSGASADTQYF. CDR3 DNA: TGTGCCAGCAGCGAGACTAGCGGGGCAAGTGCAGATACGCAGTATTTT.

The chain carries TRBV12-3 or TRBV12-4 and TRBJ2-5, with D perhaps matching TRBD1 or TRBD2 (6 bases each). This CDR3 has 16 residues. Trimming took 5 bases from V and 5 from J, leaving 21 bases between them. The CDR3 sequence: CASSPPEGEAEETQYF. CDR3 DNA: TGTGCCAGCAGTCCACCTGAGGGGGAGGCGGAGGAGACCCAGTACTTC.

CDR3 coding DNA: TGTGCCAGCAGCGTAGTGTCAGGGGCGATGGAGACCCAGTACTTC. This sequence encodes CASSVVSGAMETQYF. V gene TRBV9 combines with J gene TRBJ2-5, with D possibly matching TRBD1 (6 bases). The CDR3 contains 15 residues. Germline V gene sequence: CDR1 SGDLS, CDR2 YYNGEE. The V and J ends lost 0 bases and 5 bases respectively, with 14 bases between them.

At least ten counts were recorded for this clonotype. The rearrangement links TRBV6-1 to TRBJ1-4, with 8 bases fitting TRBD1. In germline, CDR1 is MNHNS, CDR2 SASEGT. The V gene end was trimmed by 6 bases and the J gene end by 8 bases; junction bases not matched to a gene: 17. This CDR3 region has 17 residues. CDR3 nucleotide sequence: TGTGCCAGCAGCGCCAACCGGGCCCAGGGGGCGCGGGAAAAACTGTTTTTT. Protein: CASSANRAQGAREKLFF.

With regard to this clonotype: This clone may be a read error of a much larger clone one base away. The V call is TRBV12-3 or TRBV12-4, the J call TRBJ2-5; 15 nucleotides match TRBD2. This CDR3 is built from 15 residues. With V trimmed by 5 bases and J by 4 bases, 2 bases remained unmatched. CDR3 protein: CASSGLAGGGETQYF. The CDR3 DNA reads TGTGCCAGCAGTGGACTAGCGGGGGGGGGAGAGACCCAGTACTTC.